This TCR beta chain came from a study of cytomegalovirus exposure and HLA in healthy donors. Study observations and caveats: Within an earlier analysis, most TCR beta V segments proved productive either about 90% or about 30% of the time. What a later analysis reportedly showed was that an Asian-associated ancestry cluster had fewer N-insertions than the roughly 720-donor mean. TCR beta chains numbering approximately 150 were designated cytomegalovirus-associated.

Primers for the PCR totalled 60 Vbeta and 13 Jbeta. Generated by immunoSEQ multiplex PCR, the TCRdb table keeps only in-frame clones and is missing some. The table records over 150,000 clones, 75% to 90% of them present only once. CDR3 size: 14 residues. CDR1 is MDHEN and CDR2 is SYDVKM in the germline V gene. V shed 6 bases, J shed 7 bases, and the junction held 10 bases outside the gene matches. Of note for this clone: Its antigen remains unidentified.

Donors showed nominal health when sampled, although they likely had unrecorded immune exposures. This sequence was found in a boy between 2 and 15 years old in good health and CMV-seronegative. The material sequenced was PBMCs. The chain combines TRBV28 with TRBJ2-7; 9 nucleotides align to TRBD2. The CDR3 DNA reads TGTGCCAGCAGCGCGGAGCTAGCGGGGAGGGAGCAGTACTTC. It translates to CASSAELAGREQYF.